The clone carrying this T cell receptor (beta chain) has more than one count but fewer than ten. Its cognate antigen is unknown. These data belong to a study of blood T cells in healthy people across ages. Findings and limits, study-wide: Older age coincided with a roughly linear decline in TCR beta diversity per million T cells. Estimated diversity across one million T cells was deemed an underestimate.

The CDR3 is 15 amino acids. V was clipped by 5 bases and J by 2 bases, with 16 bases between them. The authors ran a second PCR of 7 to 11 cycles using a sample-barcoded 5' primer and a J-beta primer mix. TCRdb independently ran MiXCR on the 5' RACE reads; one entry per CDR3 protein. The sample has around 650,000 distinct CDR3 sequences; around 38% are singletons. This TCR was sampled from a man older than 75 in good health. The sequenced material came from blood. J is TRBJ2-7 and V is TRBV12-3 or TRBV12-4; D might be TRBD2 (5 bases). CDR3 DNA: TGTGCCAGCAGTATCGGGCAGGAGGTAACCTACGAGCAGTACTTC. It encodes CASSIGQEVTYEQYF.